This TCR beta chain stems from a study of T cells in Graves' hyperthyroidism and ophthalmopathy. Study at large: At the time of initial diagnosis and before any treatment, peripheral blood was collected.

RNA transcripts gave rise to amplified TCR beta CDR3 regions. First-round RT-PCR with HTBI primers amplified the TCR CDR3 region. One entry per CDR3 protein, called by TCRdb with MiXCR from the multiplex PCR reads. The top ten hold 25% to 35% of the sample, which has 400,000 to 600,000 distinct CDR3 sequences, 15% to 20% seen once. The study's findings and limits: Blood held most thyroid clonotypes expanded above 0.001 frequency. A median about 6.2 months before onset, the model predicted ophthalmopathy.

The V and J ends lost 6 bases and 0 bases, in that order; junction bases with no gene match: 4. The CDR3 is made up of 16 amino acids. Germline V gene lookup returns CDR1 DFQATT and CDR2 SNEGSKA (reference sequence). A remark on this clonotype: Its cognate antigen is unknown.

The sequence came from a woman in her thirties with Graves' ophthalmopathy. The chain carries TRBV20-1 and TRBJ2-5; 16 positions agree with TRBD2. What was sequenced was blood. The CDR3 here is CSAPGLAGGYQETQYF. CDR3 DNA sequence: TGCAGTGCACCGGGACTAGCGGGAGGGTACCAAGAGACCCAGTACTTC.